The rows below give T cell receptor beta chains drawn from one sample of a study of T cell responses to AZD1222 COVID-19 vaccine. TCRdb keeps only in-frame clones here, not all; method: immunoSEQ multiplex PCR. The sample yields fewer than 250,000 clones, 85% to 95% seen once. The starting material was peripheral blood, obtained on day 0 of AZD1222 vaccination. These receptors all come from an adult in good health. Both conserved end residues are part of each CDR3. Fields, in order: CDR3 protein, CDR3 DNA, CDR3 length, D gene, J gene, V gene, clone size. A D gene is named only where the DNA matches it firmly. Only some rows state a clone size, as once, few, many or a class for expanded clones.

CDR3 protein: CASSPLTGVGNTIYF
CDR3 DNA: TGTGCCAGCAGTCCCCTGACAGGGGTTGGAAACACCATATATTTT
CDR3 length: 15
D gene: TRBD1
J gene: TRBJ1-3
V gene: TRBV27
clone size: once

CDR3 protein: CASSSSRNTEAFF
CDR3 DNA: TGTGCCAGCAGCAGCTCGAGGAACACTGAAGCTTTCTTT
CDR3 length: 13
D gene: -
J gene: TRBJ1-1
V gene: TRBV6-6
clone size: -

CDR3 protein: CASSFGQRGTQETQYF
CDR3 DNA: TGTGCCAGCAGCTTCGGGCAGCGGGGAACCCAAGAGACCCAGTACTTC
CDR3 length: 16
D gene: TRBD2
J gene: TRBJ2-5
V gene: TRBV7-7
clone size: -

CDR3 protein: CASSYLGQGTTEAFF
CDR3 DNA: TGTGCCAGCAGTTACTTAGGACAGGGGACCACTGAAGCTTTCTTT
CDR3 length: 15
D gene: TRBD1
J gene: TRBJ1-1
V gene: TRBV6-5
clone size: -

CDR3 protein: CASSEASVISEAFF
CDR3 DNA: TGTGCCAGCAGTGAAGCGTCGGTAATTAGTGAAGCTTTCTTT
CDR3 length: 14
D gene: -
J gene: TRBJ1-1
V gene: TRBV25-1
clone size: -

CDR3 protein: CASSQDWDRSLYGYTF
CDR3 DNA: TGTGCCAGCAGCCAAGATTGGGACAGGTCTCTCTATGGCTACACCTTC
CDR3 length: 16
D gene: TRBD1
J gene: TRBJ1-2
V gene: TRBV3-1/TRBV3-2
clone size: -

CDR3 protein: CASSLRQGPQHF
CDR3 DNA: TGTGCCAGCAGCTTACGACAGGGGCCCCAGCATTTT
CDR3 length: 12
D gene: TRBD1
J gene: TRBJ1-5
V gene: TRBV7-2
clone size: -

CDR3 protein: CASTLSGGFTDTQYF
CDR3 DNA: TGTGCCAGCACCCTCAGCGGGGGGTTCACAGATACGCAGTATTTT
CDR3 length: 15
D gene: TRBD2
J gene: TRBJ2-3
V gene: TRBV6-5
clone size: -

CDR3 protein: CASSRPQGLYGYTF
CDR3 DNA: TGTGCCAGTAGTCGACCTCAGGGTCTCTATGGCTACACCTTC
CDR3 length: 14
D gene: -
J gene: TRBJ1-2
V gene: TRBV19
clone size: -

CDR3 protein: CASSSSILPTEAFF
CDR3 DNA: TGTGCCAGCAGCTCTAGCATTCTCCCCACTGAAGCTTTCTTT
CDR3 length: 14
D gene: -
J gene: TRBJ1-1
V gene: TRBV7-6
clone size: -

CDR3 protein: CASSPLAGSGNTIYF
CDR3 DNA: TGTGCCAGCTCACCACTCGCAGGCTCTGGAAACACCATATATTTT
CDR3 length: 15
D gene: -
J gene: TRBJ1-3
V gene: TRBV18
clone size: -

CDR3 protein: CASSQTSDYQETQYF
CDR3 DNA: TGCGCCAGCAGTCAGACTAGCGACTACCAAGAGACCCAGTACTTC
CDR3 length: 15
D gene: TRBD2
J gene: TRBJ2-5
V gene: TRBV4-3
clone size: -

CDR3 protein: CASSSGTPGNTIYF
CDR3 DNA: TGTGCCAGCTCATCCGGGACGCCTGGAAACACCATATATTTT
CDR3 length: 14
D gene: -
J gene: TRBJ1-3
V gene: TRBV18
clone size: -

CDR3 protein: CASNFNTEAFF
CDR3 DNA: TGTGCCAGCAACTTCAACACTGAAGCTTTCTTT
CDR3 length: 11
D gene: -
J gene: TRBJ1-1
V gene: TRBV7-9
clone size: -

CDR3 protein: CASSQDRGTGLWNQPQHF
CDR3 DNA: TGCGCCAGCAGCCAAGATAGGGGGACAGGTTTGTGGAATCAGCCCCAGCATTTT
CDR3 length: 18
D gene: TRBD1
J gene: TRBJ1-5
V gene: TRBV4-1
clone size: -

CDR3 protein: CASSPDGDYGYTF
CDR3 DNA: TGTGCCAGCAGCCCCGACGGAGACTATGGCTACACCTTC
CDR3 length: 13
D gene: -
J gene: TRBJ1-2
V gene: TRBV11-2
clone size: -

CDR3 protein: CASSLGAGGVNSPLHF
CDR3 DNA: TGTGCCAGCAGCTTAGGGGCAGGGGGCGTGAATTCACCCCTCCACTTT
CDR3 length: 16
D gene: TRBD1
J gene: TRBJ1-6
V gene: TRBV7-9
clone size: -

CDR3 protein: CASSEETGGVTGELFF
CDR3 DNA: TGTGCCAGCAGTGAGGAGACAGGGGGGGTCACCGGGGAGCTGTTTTTT
CDR3 length: 16
D gene: TRBD1
J gene: TRBJ2-2
V gene: TRBV25-1
clone size: -

CDR3 protein: CASSHDAPRTGGSYEQYF
CDR3 DNA: TGCGCCAGCAGCCACGACGCCCCCCGGACAGGGGGATCCTACGAGCAGTACTTC
CDR3 length: 18
D gene: TRBD1
J gene: TRBJ2-7
V gene: TRBV4-1
clone size: -

CDR3 protein: CAIKPTANTEAFF
CDR3 DNA: TGTGCCATCAAACCAACAGCGAACACTGAAGCTTTCTTT
CDR3 length: 13
D gene: -
J gene: TRBJ1-1
V gene: TRBV10-3
clone size: -